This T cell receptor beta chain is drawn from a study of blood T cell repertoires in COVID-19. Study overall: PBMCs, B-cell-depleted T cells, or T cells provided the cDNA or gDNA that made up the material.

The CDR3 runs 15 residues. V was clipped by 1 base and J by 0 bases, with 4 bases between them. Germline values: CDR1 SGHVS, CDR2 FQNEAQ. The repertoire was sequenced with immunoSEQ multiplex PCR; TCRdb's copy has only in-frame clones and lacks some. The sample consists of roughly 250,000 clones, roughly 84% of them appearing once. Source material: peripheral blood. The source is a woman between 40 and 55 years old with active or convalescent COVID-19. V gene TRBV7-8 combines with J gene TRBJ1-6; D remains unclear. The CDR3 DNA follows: TGTGCCAGCAGCTTAGTCGGCTCCTATAATTCACCCCTCCACTTT. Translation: CASSLVGSYNSPLHF.